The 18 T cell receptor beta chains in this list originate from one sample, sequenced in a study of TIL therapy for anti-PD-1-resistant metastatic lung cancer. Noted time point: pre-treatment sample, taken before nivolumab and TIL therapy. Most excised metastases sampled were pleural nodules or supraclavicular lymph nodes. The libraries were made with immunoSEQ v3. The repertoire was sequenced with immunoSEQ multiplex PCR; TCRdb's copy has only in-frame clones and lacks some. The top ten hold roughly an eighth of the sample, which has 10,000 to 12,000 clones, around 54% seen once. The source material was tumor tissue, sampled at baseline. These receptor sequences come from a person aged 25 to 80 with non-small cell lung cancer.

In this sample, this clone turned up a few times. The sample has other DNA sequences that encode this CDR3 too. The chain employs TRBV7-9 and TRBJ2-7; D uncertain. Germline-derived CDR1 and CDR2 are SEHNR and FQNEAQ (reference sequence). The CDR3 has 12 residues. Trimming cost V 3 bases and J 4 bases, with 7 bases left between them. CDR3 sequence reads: CASSFGHYEQYF. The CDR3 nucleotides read TGTGCCAGCAGCTTTGGGCATTACGAGCAGTACTTC.

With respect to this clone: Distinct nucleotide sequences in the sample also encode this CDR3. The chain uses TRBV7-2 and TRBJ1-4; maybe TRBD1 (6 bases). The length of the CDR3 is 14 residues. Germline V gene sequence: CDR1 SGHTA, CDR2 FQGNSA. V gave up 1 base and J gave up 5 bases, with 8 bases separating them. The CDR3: CASSLGQGNEKLFF. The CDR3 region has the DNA TGTGCCAGCAGCTTAGGCCAGGGGAATGAAAAACTGTTTTTT.

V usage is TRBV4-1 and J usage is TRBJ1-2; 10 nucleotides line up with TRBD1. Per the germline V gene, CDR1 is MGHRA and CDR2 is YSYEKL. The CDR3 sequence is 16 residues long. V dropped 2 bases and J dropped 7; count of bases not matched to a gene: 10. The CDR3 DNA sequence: TGCGCCAGCAGCCAAACCGGGACAGGGGCCGTTGGTGGCTACACCTTC. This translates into CASSQTGTGAVGGYTF.

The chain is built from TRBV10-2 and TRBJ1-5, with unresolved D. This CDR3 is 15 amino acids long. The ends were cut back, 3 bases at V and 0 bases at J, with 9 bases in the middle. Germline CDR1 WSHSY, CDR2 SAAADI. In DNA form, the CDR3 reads TGCGCCAGCAGTGATGCCCTATATAGCAATCAGCCCCAGCATTTT. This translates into CASSDALYSNQPQHF.

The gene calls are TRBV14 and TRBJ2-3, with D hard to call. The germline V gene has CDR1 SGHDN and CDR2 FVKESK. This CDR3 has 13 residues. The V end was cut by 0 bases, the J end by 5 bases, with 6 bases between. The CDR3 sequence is CASSQDNGDTQYF. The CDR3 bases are TGTGCCAGCAGCCAAGATAACGGAGATACGCAGTATTTT. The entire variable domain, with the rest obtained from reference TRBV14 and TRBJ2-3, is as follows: EAGVTQFPSHSVIEKGQTVTLRCDPISGHDNLYWYRRVMGKEIKFLLHFVKESKQDESGMPNNRFLAERTGGTYSTLKVQPAELEDSGVYFCASSQDNGDTQYFGPGTRLTVL.

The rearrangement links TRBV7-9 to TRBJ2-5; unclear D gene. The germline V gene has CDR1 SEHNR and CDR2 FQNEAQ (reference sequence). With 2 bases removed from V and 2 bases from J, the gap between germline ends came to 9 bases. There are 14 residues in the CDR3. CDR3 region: CASSLSYGQETQYF. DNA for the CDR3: TGTGCCAGCAGCTTATCCTACGGACAAGAGACCCAGTACTTC.

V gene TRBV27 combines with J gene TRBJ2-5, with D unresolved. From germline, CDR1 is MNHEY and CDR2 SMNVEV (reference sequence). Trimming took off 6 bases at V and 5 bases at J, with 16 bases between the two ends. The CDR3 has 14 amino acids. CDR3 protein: CASSPITAGETQYF. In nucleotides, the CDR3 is TGTGCCAGCAGCCCTATAACGGCCGGTGAGACCCAGTACTTC.

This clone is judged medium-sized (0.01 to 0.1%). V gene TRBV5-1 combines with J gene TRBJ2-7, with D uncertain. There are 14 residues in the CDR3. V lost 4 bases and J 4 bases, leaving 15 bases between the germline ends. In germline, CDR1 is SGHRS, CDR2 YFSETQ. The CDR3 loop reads CASSPGGFVYEQYF. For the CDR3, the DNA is TGCGCCAGCAGCCCCGGTGGGTTTGTGTACGAGCAGTACTTC.

The CDR3 bases are TGCGCCAGCAGCCAAGGGCTCGTGGGGGCTACCTCTGGAAACACCATATATTTT. Its protein is CASSQGLVGATSGNTIYF. The chain combines TRBV4-1 with TRBJ1-3, with D maybe TRBD1 (6 bases). Germline V gene sequence: CDR1 MGHRA, CDR2 YSYEKL. V was shortened by 1 base and J by 0 bases, with 16 bases between the two germline ends. This CDR3 spans 18 amino acids.

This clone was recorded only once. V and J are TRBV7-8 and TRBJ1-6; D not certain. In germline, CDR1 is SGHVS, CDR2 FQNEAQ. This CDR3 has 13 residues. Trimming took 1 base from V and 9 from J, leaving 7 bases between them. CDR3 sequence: CASSLVLFSPLHF. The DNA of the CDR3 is TGTGCCAGCAGCTTAGTTCTATTTTCACCCCTCCACTTT.

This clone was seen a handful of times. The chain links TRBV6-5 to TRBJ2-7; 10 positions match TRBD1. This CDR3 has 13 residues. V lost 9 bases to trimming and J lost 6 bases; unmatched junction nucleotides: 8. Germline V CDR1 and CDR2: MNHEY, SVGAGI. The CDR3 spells CASTGTGDREQYF. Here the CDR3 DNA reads TGTGCCAGTACCGGGACAGGGGACCGCGAGCAGTACTTC.

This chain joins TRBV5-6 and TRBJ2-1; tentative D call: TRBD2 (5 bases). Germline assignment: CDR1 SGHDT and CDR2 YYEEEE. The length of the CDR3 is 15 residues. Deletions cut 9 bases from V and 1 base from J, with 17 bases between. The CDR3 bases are TGTGCCACGGGGAAGACCCCTGTTTCCTACAATGAGCAGTTCTTC. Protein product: CATGKTPVSYNEQFF. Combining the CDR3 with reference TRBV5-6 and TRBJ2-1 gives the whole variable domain DAGVTQSPTHLIKTRGQQVTLRCSPKSGHDTVSWYQQALGQGPQFIFQYYEEEERQRGNFPDRFSGHQFPNYSSELNVNALLLGDSALYLCATGKTPVSYNEQFFGPGTRLTVL.

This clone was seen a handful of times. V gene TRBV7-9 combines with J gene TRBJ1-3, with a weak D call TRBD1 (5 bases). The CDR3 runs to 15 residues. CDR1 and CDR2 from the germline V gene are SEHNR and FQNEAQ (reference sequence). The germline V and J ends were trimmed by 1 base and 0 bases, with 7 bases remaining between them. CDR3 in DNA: TGTGCCAGCAGCTTAGATGGGGGCTCTGGAAACACCATATATTTT. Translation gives CASSLDGGSGNTIYF.

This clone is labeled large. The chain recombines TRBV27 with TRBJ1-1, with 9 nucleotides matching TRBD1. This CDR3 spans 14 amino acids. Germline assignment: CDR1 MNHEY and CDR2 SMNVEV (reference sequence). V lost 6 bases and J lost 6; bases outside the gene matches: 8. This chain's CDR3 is CASRLQGAGAEAFF. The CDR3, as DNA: TGTGCCAGCAGGCTACAGGGGGCGGGCGCTGAAGCTTTCTTT.

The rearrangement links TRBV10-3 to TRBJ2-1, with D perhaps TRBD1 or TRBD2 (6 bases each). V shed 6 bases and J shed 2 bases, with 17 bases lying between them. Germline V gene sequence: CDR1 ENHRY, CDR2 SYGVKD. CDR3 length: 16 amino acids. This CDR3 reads CAISQGPGLAYNEQFF. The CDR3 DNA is TGTGCCATCAGCCAGGGGCCGGGACTGGCCTACAATGAGCAGTTCTTC.

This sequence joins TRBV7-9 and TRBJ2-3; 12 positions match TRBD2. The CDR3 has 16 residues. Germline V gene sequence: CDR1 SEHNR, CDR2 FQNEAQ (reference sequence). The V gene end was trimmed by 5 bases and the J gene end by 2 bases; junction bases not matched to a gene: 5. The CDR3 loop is CASSLGLAGTTDTQYF. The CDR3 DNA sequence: TGTGCCAGCAGCCTGGGACTAGCGGGCACCACAGATACGCAGTATTTT.

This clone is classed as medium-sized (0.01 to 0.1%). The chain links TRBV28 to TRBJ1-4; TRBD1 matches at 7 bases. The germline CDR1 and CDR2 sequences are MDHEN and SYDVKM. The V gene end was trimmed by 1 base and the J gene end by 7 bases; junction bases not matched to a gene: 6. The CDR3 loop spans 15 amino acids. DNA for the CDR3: TGTGCCAGCAGTTTATTCATAGGGGGCAGTGAAAAACTGTTTTTT. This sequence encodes CASSLFIGGSEKLFF. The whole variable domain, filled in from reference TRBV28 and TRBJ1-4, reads DVKVTQSSRYLVKRTGEKVFLECVQDMDHENMFWYRQDPGLGLRLIYFSYDVKMKEKGDIPEGYSVSREKKERFSLILESASTNQTSMYLCASSLFIGGSEKLFFGSGTQLSVL.

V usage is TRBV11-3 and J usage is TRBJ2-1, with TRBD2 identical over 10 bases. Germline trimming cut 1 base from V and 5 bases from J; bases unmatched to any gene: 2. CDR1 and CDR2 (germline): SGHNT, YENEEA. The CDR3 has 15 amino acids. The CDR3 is CASSLGLAGNNEQFF. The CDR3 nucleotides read TGTGCCAGCAGCTTAGGACTAGCGGGTAACAATGAGCAGTTCTTC.